The sequence of this T cell receptor beta chain was determined in a study of T cell responses to AZD1222 COVID-19 vaccine. General study results and limits: Seropositive at baseline were only a handful of AZD1222 recipients. There were repertoire samples only from the period after the peak T cell response.

CDR3 size: 12 residues. Trimming removed 5 bases at V and 7 bases at J, with 12 bases between. Germline CDR1 SNHLY, CDR2 FYNNEI. Concerning this clone itself: Its antigen is unknown.

TCRdb's table, derived via immunoSEQ multiplex PCR, lists solely in-frame clones and lacks some. The table records under 130,000 clones, 85% to 90% of them present only once. The V gene is TRBV2, the J gene TRBJ2-7; no clear D. The sequenced sample was peripheral blood, obtained 28 days after the second AZD1222 dose. This sequence was found in an adult who received the AZD1222 COVID-19 vaccine. Here the CDR3 reads CASSLGLQEQYF. In DNA form, the CDR3 reads TGTGCCAGCAGTCTTGGCCTGCAGGAGCAGTACTTC.